This is a list of T cell receptor beta chains from one sample in a study of CD8+CD57+ T cells in acquired aplastic anemia. Each CDR3 protein is one row after TCRdb ran MiXCR on the reads. The sample carries about 220,000 distinct CDR3 sequences, around 32% recorded once. The source material was sorted CD4+, CD8+, or CD8+CD57+ T cells (not recorded which) from PBMCs. The source is a human donor in good health, serving as a control. Each CDR3 is given with its conserved first and last residue. Fields, in order: CDR3 DNA, CDR3 protein, V gene, D gene, clone size, J gene. D genes are given only for firm matches. Size tells how often a clone was seen (once, few, many) or the class of an expanded clone, and some rows leave it out.

CDR3nt: TGCAGCGTTGGGGGGGCGGGAGGTGGGGAGACCCAGTACTTC; CDR3aa: CSVGGAGGGETQYF; v_gene: TRBV29-1; d_gene: TRBD2; abundance: .; j_gene: TRBJ2-5
CDR3nt: TGCAGCGTTGAAGGGTACGGGACAGGGAGACCGAACACTGAAGCTTTCTTT; CDR3aa: CSVEGYGTGRPNTEAFF; v_gene: TRBV29-1; d_gene: TRBD1; abundance: many; j_gene: TRBJ1-1
CDR3nt: TGTGCCAGCAAAACCGGGACAGGGAACTATGGCTACACCTTC; CDR3aa: CASKTGTGNYGYTF; v_gene: TRBV6-1; d_gene: TRBD1; abundance: .; j_gene: TRBJ1-2
CDR3nt: TGCAGCTACCGGACAGGGAGCTCCTACGAGCAGTACTTC; CDR3aa: CSYRTGSSYEQYF; v_gene: TRBV29-1; d_gene: TRBD1; abundance: .; j_gene: TRBJ2-7
CDR3nt: TGTGCCAGCTCACCCCCAACGAGGCGGCAAGAGACCCAGTACTTC; CDR3aa: CASSPPTRRQETQYF; v_gene: TRBV2; d_gene: .; abundance: few; j_gene: TRBJ2-5
CDR3nt: TGTGCCAGCAACCTGGACAGGGGATACTATGGCTACACCTTC; CDR3aa: CASNLDRGYYGYTF; v_gene: TRBV2; d_gene: TRBD1; abundance: many; j_gene: TRBJ1-2
CDR3nt: TGTGCCAGCAGGCACGAGGTATTTTTAAGGGAGAGTAAAAAACTGTTTTTT; CDR3aa: CASRHEVFLRESKKLFF; v_gene: TRBV2; d_gene: .; abundance: few; j_gene: TRBJ1-4
CDR3nt: TGTGCCAGCAGCTTAGGGTTATATGGGGGGATCACCTTC; CDR3aa: CASSLGLYGGITF; v_gene: TRBV2; d_gene: .; abundance: once; j_gene: TRBJ1-2
CDR3nt: TGTGCCAGCAGCCCCACAGGGGATGGCGGAAACACCATATATTTT; CDR3aa: CASSPTGDGGNTIYF; v_gene: TRBV6-1; d_gene: TRBD1; abundance: many; j_gene: TRBJ1-3
CDR3nt: TGTGCCAGCAGTGTAGGGGGGTTCGGGTACGAGCAGTACTTC; CDR3aa: CASSVGGFGYEQYF; v_gene: TRBV2; d_gene: .; abundance: many; j_gene: TRBJ2-7
CDR3nt: TGCGCCAGCAGTGCACAGTACTTGCAGTATTTT; CDR3aa: CASSAQYLQYF; v_gene: TRBV10-2; d_gene: .; abundance: .; j_gene: TRBJ2-3
CDR3nt: TGTGCCATCAGTGAACAGGCCACTGAAGCTTTCTTT; CDR3aa: CAISEQATEAFF; v_gene: TRBV10-3; d_gene: .; abundance: once; j_gene: TRBJ1-1
CDR3nt: TGTGCCAGTAGCCGACATGATGGGGGCTCTGGAAACACCATATATTTT; CDR3aa: CASSRHDGGSGNTIYF; v_gene: TRBV19; d_gene: .; abundance: many; j_gene: TRBJ1-3
CDR3nt: TGTGCCAGTAGTATAGATGCCGGGACAGGGGTAGGTTATCAGCCCCAGCATTTT; CDR3aa: CASSIDAGTGVGYQPQHF; v_gene: TRBV19; d_gene: TRBD1; abundance: many; j_gene: TRBJ1-5
CDR3nt: TGTGCCAGCAGCTCGAACTACCGGCGGACAGAAGGTTACGAGCAGTACTTC; CDR3aa: CASSSNYRRTEGYEQYF; v_gene: TRBV11-2; d_gene: .; abundance: many; j_gene: TRBJ2-7
CDR3nt: TGTGCCAGTAGGACAGACAGGACTAATGAAAAACTGTTTTTT; CDR3aa: CASRTDRTNEKLFF; v_gene: TRBV19; d_gene: .; abundance: .; j_gene: TRBJ1-4
CDR3nt: TGTGCCATCAGTGAGTCGACCCCAGGTCCTGGGGCCAACGTCCTGACTTTC; CDR3aa: CAISESTPGPGANVLTF; v_gene: TRBV10-3; d_gene: .; abundance: .; j_gene: TRBJ2-6
CDR3nt: TGTGCCAGCAGCTTACGGGGGGGCTATGGCTACACCTTC; CDR3aa: CASSLRGGYGYTF; v_gene: TRBV13; d_gene: .; abundance: many; j_gene: TRBJ1-2
CDR3nt: TGCAGTGCTAGATGGGACAGGGGGCCCCATGGCTACACCTTC; CDR3aa: CSARWDRGPHGYTF; v_gene: TRBV20-1; d_gene: TRBD1; abundance: .; j_gene: TRBJ1-2
CDR3nt: TGTGCCAGCAGCTTGGGAAGCGGGAGCCGGTCCGGCATTCAGTACTTC; CDR3aa: CASSLGSGSRSGIQYF; v_gene: TRBV5-6; d_gene: TRBD2; abundance: .; j_gene: TRBJ2-4
CDR3nt: TGTGCCTGGAGTGTGGAGGCCCACTATGGCTACACCTTC; CDR3aa: CAWSVEAHYGYTF; v_gene: TRBV30; d_gene: .; abundance: few; j_gene: TRBJ1-2
CDR3nt: TGTGCCAGCAGTGGGGGGGGCGGGGAGCTGTTTTTT; CDR3aa: CASSGGGGELFF; v_gene: TRBV2; d_gene: TRBD2; abundance: .; j_gene: TRBJ2-2
CDR3nt: TGTGCCAGCTGCGCCGGACGGATGATCTATGGCTACACCTTC; CDR3aa: CASCAGRMIYGYTF; v_gene: TRBV6-1; d_gene: .; abundance: many; j_gene: TRBJ1-2
CDR3nt: TGTGCCAGCTCACCGAACCGACAGGGTCTATCTGGAAACACCATATATTTT; CDR3aa: CASSPNRQGLSGNTIYF; v_gene: TRBV18; d_gene: TRBD1; abundance: .; j_gene: TRBJ1-3
CDR3nt: TGTGCCAGCAGCTTCAGTGGGTCCTACGAGCAGTACTTC; CDR3aa: CASSFSGSYEQYF; v_gene: TRBV7-2; d_gene: .; abundance: .; j_gene: TRBJ2-7
CDR3nt: TGTGCCAACAGACAAGCAGGGGCCAACGTCCTGACTTTC; CDR3aa: CANRQAGANVLTF; v_gene: TRBV12-3/TRBV12-4; d_gene: .; abundance: many; j_gene: TRBJ2-6
CDR3nt: TGCGCCAGCAGCCAGAGGGGGAGGGTCACTGAAGCTTTCTTT; CDR3aa: CASSQRGRVTEAFF; v_gene: TRBV4-3; d_gene: .; abundance: .; j_gene: TRBJ1-1
CDR3nt: TGTGCCAGTAGATCTGGCGCCGGGCAGAACCATGGCTACACCTTC; CDR3aa: CASRSGAGQNHGYTF; v_gene: TRBV19; d_gene: .; abundance: few; j_gene: TRBJ1-2
CDR3nt: TGTGCCAGCTCACCCCAAGACAGGACCTACGAGCAGTACTTC; CDR3aa: CASSPQDRTYEQYF; v_gene: TRBV14; d_gene: .; abundance: .; j_gene: TRBJ2-7
CDR3nt: TGTGCCAGCAGGGCCCTGACGGTGACCAGGAGAGGCTACACCTTC; CDR3aa: CASRALTVTRRGYTF; v_gene: TRBV2; d_gene: .; abundance: .; j_gene: TRBJ1-2
CDR3nt: TGCGCCAGCAGCCAAGTTGGGTGGGGGAGGGTTTGGAATTCACCCCTCCACTTT; CDR3aa: CASSQVGWGRVWNSPLHF; v_gene: TRBV4-1; d_gene: .; abundance: few; j_gene: TRBJ1-6
CDR3nt: TGTGCCAGCCGCCGGGGCGCCTCCTACAATGAGCAGTTCTTC; CDR3aa: CASRRGASYNEQFF; v_gene: TRBV14; d_gene: .; abundance: many; j_gene: TRBJ2-1
CDR3nt: TGCGCCAGCAGCTCCACCCGCTCTGGGGCCAACGTCCTGACTTTC; CDR3aa: CASSSTRSGANVLTF; v_gene: TRBV5-1; d_gene: .; abundance: .; j_gene: TRBJ2-6
CDR3nt: TGTGCCAGCTCACCGGAACAGGGGGCGGCTCAGCCCCAGCATTTT; CDR3aa: CASSPEQGAAQPQHF; v_gene: TRBV18; d_gene: TRBD1; abundance: few; j_gene: TRBJ1-5
CDR3nt: TGCAGTGCTAGAGATCGGGTCAGTAGCTCACCCCTCCACTTT; CDR3aa: CSARDRVSSSPLHF; v_gene: TRBV20-1; d_gene: .; abundance: .; j_gene: TRBJ1-6
CDR3nt: TGTGCCAGTAGTATGTTGGGCAGGGAAGAGACCCAGTACTTC; CDR3aa: CASSMLGREETQYF; v_gene: TRBV19; d_gene: .; abundance: .; j_gene: TRBJ2-5
CDR3nt: TGTGCCAGCAGCCTACAGGGAATGGGGAATTCACCCCTCCACTTT; CDR3aa: CASSLQGMGNSPLHF; v_gene: TRBV4-2; d_gene: .; abundance: many; j_gene: TRBJ1-6
CDR3nt: TGCGCCAGCAGTGAGGGGACGATGGGGAGAGCTTTCTTC; CDR3aa: CASSEGTMGRAFF; v_gene: TRBV10-1; d_gene: .; abundance: .; j_gene: TRBJ1-1
CDR3nt: TGTGCCAGCAGCCAACTCTGGGCTAGTGAGCAGTACTTC; CDR3aa: CASSQLWASEQYF; v_gene: TRBV7-8; d_gene: .; abundance: many; j_gene: TRBJ2-7
CDR3nt: TGTGCCAGCAGCTTCCGACCGGTGGACTACGAGCAGTACTTC; CDR3aa: CASSFRPVDYEQYF; v_gene: TRBV7-6; d_gene: .; abundance: .; j_gene: TRBJ2-7
CDR3nt: TGTGCCAGTAGTATGGGACTAGCGAAAAAGGCCCAGTACTTC; CDR3aa: CASSMGLAKKAQYF; v_gene: TRBV19; d_gene: TRBD2; abundance: many; j_gene: TRBJ2-5
CDR3nt: TGTGCCAGTCAGGGCTACAATGAGCAGTTCTTC; CDR3aa: CASQGYNEQFF; v_gene: TRBV7-2; d_gene: .; abundance: .; j_gene: TRBJ2-1
CDR3nt: TGCAGTGCTGGCCGGGACAGGGGGGGGGCCTACGAGCAGTACTTC; CDR3aa: CSAGRDRGGAYEQYF; v_gene: TRBV20-1; d_gene: TRBD1; abundance: few; j_gene: TRBJ2-7
CDR3nt: TGTGCCAGCAGTGTGGGGGGCTATTCACCCCTCCACTTT; CDR3aa: CASSVGGYSPLHF; v_gene: TRBV7-9; d_gene: .; abundance: .; j_gene: TRBJ1-6
CDR3nt: TGTGCCAGCAGTTACAGTACAGGGCAGACCCAGTACTTC; CDR3aa: CASSYSTGQTQYF; v_gene: TRBV6-6; d_gene: .; abundance: many; j_gene: TRBJ2-5
CDR3nt: TGCAGCGTTGCGCCAATTCAAAATGAGCAGTTCTTC; CDR3aa: CSVAPIQNEQFF; v_gene: TRBV29-1; d_gene: .; abundance: many; j_gene: TRBJ2-1
CDR3nt: TGCAGTGCTAGCAGGTCCGAGGGGAATGGCTACACCTTC; CDR3aa: CSASRSEGNGYTF; v_gene: TRBV20-1; d_gene: .; abundance: many; j_gene: TRBJ1-2
CDR3nt: TGTGCCACCAGCAGAGATGTTGGGGGGGACGCTGAAGCTTTCTTT; CDR3aa: CATSRDVGGDAEAFF; v_gene: TRBV15; d_gene: .; abundance: many; j_gene: TRBJ1-1
CDR3nt: TGTGCCAGCAGCTCAAGCAAGGACAGCGGGAACACTGAAGCTTTCTTT; CDR3aa: CASSSSKDSGNTEAFF; v_gene: TRBV11-2; d_gene: .; abundance: few; j_gene: TRBJ1-1
CDR3nt: TGTGCCAGCAGCTTAGAGCGGGGGGGCCCAGATACGCAGTATTTT; CDR3aa: CASSLERGGPDTQYF; v_gene: TRBV7-8; d_gene: TRBD2; abundance: many; j_gene: TRBJ2-3
CDR3nt: TGTGCCAGCAGCACAACCCATGGAACTAGCACAGATACGCAGTATTTT; CDR3aa: CASSTTHGTSTDTQYF; v_gene: TRBV11-2; d_gene: .; abundance: .; j_gene: TRBJ2-3
CDR3nt: TGTGCCAGCAGCCCCCCGGGACAGAAAGCTTTCTTT; CDR3aa: CASSPPGQKAFF; v_gene: TRBV7-8; d_gene: TRBD1; abundance: many; j_gene: TRBJ1-1
CDR3nt: TGTGCCACCAGCAGAGTAGGGGAGTCTAATCAGCCCCAGCATTTT; CDR3aa: CATSRVGESNQPQHF; v_gene: TRBV15; d_gene: .; abundance: many; j_gene: TRBJ1-5
CDR3nt: TGTGCCACCAGCAGAGATCTTTGGACAGGGGGGACGGGGCCCCAGCATTTT; CDR3aa: CATSRDLWTGGTGPQHF; v_gene: TRBV15; d_gene: TRBD1; abundance: .; j_gene: TRBJ1-5
CDR3nt: TGTGCCAGCAGCGAATTCGCAGGTTCGGATACCATATATTTT; CDR3aa: CASSEFAGSDTIYF; v_gene: TRBV6-1; d_gene: .; abundance: few; j_gene: TRBJ1-3
CDR3nt: TGTGCCAGCAGCCCATGGGGCGGGATGGGCGAGCAGTACTTC; CDR3aa: CASSPWGGMGEQYF; v_gene: TRBV7-9; d_gene: .; abundance: once; j_gene: TRBJ2-7
CDR3nt: TGTGCCAGCTCACCACTCGGGATTTCCTACGAGCAGTACTTC; CDR3aa: CASSPLGISYEQYF; v_gene: TRBV18; d_gene: .; abundance: few; j_gene: TRBJ2-7
CDR3nt: TGTGCCATTCTCCCAGGGGTTTATAATTCACCCCTCCACTTT; CDR3aa: CAILPGVYNSPLHF; v_gene: TRBV6-1; d_gene: .; abundance: many; j_gene: TRBJ1-6